A single sample is the source of the 28 T cell receptor beta chains below, sequenced in a study of vaccination effects on CD4 cells after COVID-19. The data were produced by immunoSEQ multiplex PCR, yet TCRdb's version contains in-frame clones alone and is incomplete. The sample holds approximately 87,000 clones, approximately 74% seen once. For these TCRs, the target antigens are not known. ViraFEST assay sequencing came after antigen-specific CD4+ T cells were expanded with viral peptide pools. Once cultured for under 11 days, the cells underwent separation to obtain CD4+ T cells. The sequenced sample was CD4+ T cells from PBMCs cultured with HCoV-229E spike peptides, obtained before COVID-19 vaccination. The receptors shown here come from a human donor who received a COVID-19 vaccine.

The chain joins TRBV7-2 to TRBJ1-3; D gene uncertain. This CDR3 spans 17 amino acids. CDR1 and CDR2 (germline): SGHTA, FQGNSA. Trimming took off 2 bases at V and 0 bases at J, with 14 bases between the two ends. CDR3 region: CASSLTRVGSSGNTIYF. CDR3 nucleotide sequence: TGTGCCAGCAGCTTAACGAGAGTTGGGTCCTCTGGAAACACCATATATTTT. The full variable domain, its missing parts supplied by reference TRBV7-2 and TRBJ1-3, is GAGVSQSPSNKVTEKGKDVELRCDPISGHTALYWYRQSLGQGLEFLIYFQGNSAPDKSGLPSDRFSAERTGGSVSTLTIQRTQQEDSAVYLCASSLTRVGSSGNTIYFGEGSWLTVV.

The chain is built from TRBV19 and TRBJ2-7; D gene ambiguous. The germline gives CDR1 LNHDA, CDR2 SQIVND (reference sequence). The CDR3 runs to 13 residues. V lost 9 bases and J lost 4, with 16 bases in between. The CDR3 spells CASSNGLGYEQYV. CDR3 in DNA: TGTGCCAGCTCTAACGGCCTGGGGTACGAGCAGTACGTC.

The rearrangement links TRBV28 to TRBJ1-5, with 9 bases that match TRBD1. The trim removed 7 bases at V and 7 bases at J, leaving 11 bases unmatched. This CDR3 has 15 residues. Germline V gene sequence: CDR1 MDHEN, CDR2 SYDVKM. CDR3: CASNLGTGLIQPQHF. DNA for the CDR3: TGTGCCAGCAACCTTGGGACAGGGCTTATCCAGCCCCAGCATTTT. The full variable domain, with the rest looked up from reference TRBV28 and TRBJ1-5, is DVKVTQSSRYLVKRTGEKVFLECVQDMDHENMFWYRQDPGLGLRLIYFSYDVKMKEKGDIPEGYSVSREKKERFSLILESASTNQTSMYLCASNLGTGLIQPQHFGDGTRLSIL.

The V call is TRBV10-3, the J call TRBJ2-5; maybe TRBD1 (6 bases). The CDR3 has 14 amino acids. Trimming took 4 bases from V and 2 from J, leaving 11 bases between them. From germline, CDR1 is ENHRY and CDR2 SYGVKD. The CDR3 region is CAISAGTRQETQYF. DNA for the CDR3: TGTGCCATCAGTGCAGGGACACGGCAAGAGACCCAGTACTTC.

The chain joins TRBV4-3 to TRBJ2-3; no definite D call. V was clipped by 4 bases and J by 1 base, with 9 bases between them. Germline loops: CDR1 LGHNA, CDR2 YSLEER. CDR3 length: 14 residues. The CDR3 nucleotides read TGCGCCAGCAGCCCACACGCTGGCACAGATACGCAGTATTTT. Translation gives CASSPHAGTDTQYF.

The chain couples TRBV24-1 to TRBJ2-3; D remains ambiguous. Trimming pared 5 bases from V and 5 bases from J, leaving 10 bases between. The germline V gene encodes CDR1 KGHDR and CDR2 SFDVKD. The CDR3 has 13 residues. CDR3 protein: CATSAYSEDTQYF. For the CDR3, the DNA is TGTGCCACCAGTGCTTATTCGGAAGATACGCAGTATTTT.

The V gene is TRBV7-2, the J gene TRBJ2-5, with D possibly matching TRBD1 (8 bases). The length of the CDR3 is 16 residues. Trimming removed 5 bases from V and 1 base from J, with 17 bases in between. Per germline, CDR1 SGHTA and CDR2 FQGNSA. CDR3 residues: CASSRGSGTGQETQYF. The CDR3 nucleotides read TGTGCCAGCAGCCGCGGGAGCGGGACAGGCCAAGAGACCCAGTACTTC.

Only a few counts were recorded for this clone. J is TRBJ1-4 and V is TRBV14; unclear D gene. The germline CDR1 and CDR2 sequences are SGHDN and FVKESK. With 1 base removed from V and 0 bases from J, the gap between germline ends came to 6 bases. The CDR3 has 15 amino acids. The chain's CDR3 is CASSQAGTTNEKLFF. In DNA, the CDR3 is TGTGCCAGCAGCCAAGCGGGAACAACTAATGAAAAACTGTTTTTT.

The chain carries TRBV5-5 and TRBJ2-5, with D possibly TRBD1 on 6 matching bases. This CDR3 has 13 amino acids. V gave up 4 bases and J gave up 4 bases, with 11 bases separating them. Germline V CDR1 and CDR2: SGHKS, YYEKEE (reference sequence). CDR3 sequence reads: CASSQYRVETQYF. CDR3 DNA: TGTGCCAGCAGCCAATACAGGGTAGAGACCCAGTACTTC.

This chain joins TRBV2 and TRBJ2-1; TRBD2 is a possible D gene (5 bases). Germline lookup yields CDR1 SNHLY and CDR2 FYNNEI. V lost 6 bases and J lost 3, with 15 bases in between. This CDR3 region has 15 residues. CDR3 loop: CASSFGFGVYNEQFF. As DNA, the CDR3 is TGTGCCAGCAGCTTCGGGTTCGGGGTCTACAATGAGCAGTTCTTC.

The chain combines TRBV7-8 with TRBJ2-2; possibly TRBD1 or TRBD2 for D (5 bases each). The ends were cut back, 2 bases at V and 2 bases at J, with 12 bases in the middle. From germline, CDR1 is SGHVS and CDR2 FQNEAQ. The CDR3 is 16 residues long. CDR3 in DNA: TGTGCCAGCAGCTTAAGAGGGCAGGGAAACACCGGGGAGCTGTTTTTT. Translation: CASSLRGQGNTGELFF.

The genes are TRBV7-8 and TRBJ1-6, with 8 nucleotides matching TRBD1. J gave up 8 bases and V 5 bases, and 8 bases lay outside the gene matches. CDR1 is SGHVS, CDR2 FQNEAQ, per germline. The CDR3 has 15 residues. CDR3 nucleotide sequence: TGTGCCAGCAGCCTACGGGACAGGTCGGATTCACCCCTCCACTTT. Its translation: CASSLRDRSDSPLHF.

The chain joins TRBV3-1 (or the pseudogene TRBV3-2) to TRBJ2-4, with a weak D call TRBD2 (5 bases). The CDR3 covers 13 residues. CDR1 and CDR2 (germline): LGHDT, YNNKEL (reference sequence). Trimming shortened V by 4 bases and J by 7 bases, and 11 bases separated the two germline ends. The DNA of the CDR3 is TGTGCCAGCAGCCGCGGGTTCGCGAACATTCAGTACTTC. The encoded protein is CASSRGFANIQYF.

The rearrangement joins TRBV9 to TRBJ1-1; tentative D call: TRBD1 (5 bases). The length of the CDR3 is 14 residues. V was shortened by 0 bases and J by 5 bases, with 11 bases between the two germline ends. CDR1 and CDR2 (germline): SGDLS, YYNGEE. This chain's CDR3 is CASSVATGGTEAFF. The CDR3 DNA reads as TGTGCCAGCAGCGTAGCTACGGGGGGGACTGAAGCTTTCTTT.

The rearrangement links TRBV6-4 to TRBJ1-1; no clear D. V was shortened by 8 bases and J by 8 bases, with 24 bases between the two germline ends. The CDR3 spans 15 residues. Germline CDR1 is MRHNA and CDR2 is SNTAGT. Here the CDR3 reads CASFRPPLGGSEAFF. The CDR3 DNA sequence: TGTGCCAGCTTCCGCCCCCCCCTGGGAGGTTCGGAAGCTTTCTTT.

This chain joins TRBV4-1 and TRBJ2-1; unclear D gene. This CDR3 has 14 amino acids. The germline gives CDR1 MGHRA, CDR2 YSYEKL. Trimming stripped 0 bases from V and 7 bases from J, with 10 bases between. CDR3 in DNA: TGCGCCAGCAGCCAAGAACATAGGTTTAATGAGCAGTTCTTC. This sequence encodes CASSQEHRFNEQFF.

The chain combines TRBV4-1 with TRBJ2-3; 14 bases line up with TRBD2. CDR3 size: 18 residues. Losses at the gene ends were 0 bases for V and 4 bases for J; bases not matched to a gene: 6. The V gene's germline CDR1 is MGHRA and CDR2 YSYEKL. CDR3: CASSQEEGLAGAADTQYF. The CDR3, as DNA: TGCGCCAGCAGCCAAGAAGAGGGACTAGCGGGGGCAGCAGATACGCAGTATTTT.

This chain connects TRBV28 to TRBJ1-3; D unresolved. Trimming stripped 5 bases from V and 5 bases from J, with 13 bases between. The CDR3 consists of 14 residues. Germline V gene data show CDR1 as MDHEN and CDR2 as SYDVKM. The chain's CDR3 is CASSLDRVRNTIYF. DNA for the CDR3: TGTGCCAGCAGTCTGGACCGCGTGAGAAACACCATATATTTT.

V is TRBV24-1 and J is TRBJ1-1; D remains unclear. Germline-derived CDR1 and CDR2 are KGHDR and SFDVKD. CDR3 size: 15 residues. Deletions cut 3 bases from V and 3 bases from J, with 13 bases between. CDR3 in DNA: TGTGCCACCAGTGATGCAAAATCCGGGGACACTGAAGCTTTCTTT. This translates into CATSDAKSGDTEAFF.

This clone occurred once. The rearrangement links TRBV5-1 to TRBJ1-4; D possibly corresponds to TRBD1 (5 bases). CDR1 SGHRS and CDR2 YFSETQ come from the germline V gene. This CDR3 is built from 14 residues. V shed 5 bases and J shed 4 bases, with 12 bases lying between them. CDR3 bases: TGCGCCAGCAGAGAACAGGCTAGTAATGAAAAACTGTTTTTT. This codes for CASREQASNEKLFF.

The chain has TRBV6-5 and TRBJ1-1; D is possibly TRBD1 (6 bases). There are 12 residues in the CDR3. Germline lookup yields CDR1 MNHEY and CDR2 SVGAGI. The germline V and J ends were trimmed by 7 bases and 7 bases, with 13 bases remaining between them. CDR3 coding DNA: TGTGCCAGCAAAGGGGGACGGAATGAAGCTTTCTTT. This encodes CASKGGRNEAFF.

The J gene is TRBJ2-1, the V gene TRBV28, with 15 bases fitting TRBD2. Losses at the gene ends were 2 bases for V and 4 bases for J; bases not matched to a gene: 6. Germline values: CDR1 MDHEN, CDR2 SYDVKM. CDR3 length: 18 residues. The CDR3 DNA is TGTGCCAGCAGTTTAGGGACTAGCGGGGGGACCCCATACAATGAGCAGTTCTTC. It yields the protein CASSLGTSGGTPYNEQFF. Full variable domain (rest looked up from reference TRBV28 and TRBJ2-1): DVKVTQSSRYLVKRTGEKVFLECVQDMDHENMFWYRQDPGLGLRLIYFSYDVKMKEKGDIPEGYSVSREKKERFSLILESASTNQTSMYLCASSLGTSGGTPYNEQFFGPGTRLTVL.

The gene calls are TRBV29-1 and TRBJ1-1; 7 positions agree with TRBD1. The length of the CDR3 is 14 residues. The ends lost 6 bases at V and 3 bases at J; junction bases unmatched: 10. Germline V gene data show CDR1 as SQVTM and CDR2 as ANQGSEA. The CDR3 reads CSVKRQGRDTEAFF. The CDR3 region has the DNA TGCAGCGTGAAACGACAGGGACGGGACACTGAAGCTTTCTTT.

V is TRBV30 and J is TRBJ1-5; no definite D call. V gave up 3 bases and J gave up 6 bases, with 9 bases separating them. The germline gives CDR1 GTSNPN, CDR2 SVGIG (reference sequence). The CDR3 extends over 12 amino acids. Here the CDR3 DNA reads TGTGCCTGGAGCGTCATGAGTCAGCCCCAGCATTTT. Translation gives CAWSVMSQPQHF.

The chain carries TRBV19 and TRBJ2-2; D tentatively fits TRBD1 or TRBD2 (5 bases each). This CDR3 comprises 14 residues. V dropped 4 bases and J dropped 6 bases, with 12 bases sitting between them. The germline gives CDR1 LNHDA, CDR2 SQIVND (reference sequence). This chain's CDR3 is CASSTTGTAGELFF. For the CDR3, the DNA is TGTGCCAGTAGTACGACCGGGACGGCCGGGGAGCTGTTTTTT.

The V and J genes are TRBV9 and TRBJ2-3; 8 bases map to TRBD2. There are 17 residues in the CDR3. CDR1 is SGDLS and CDR2 is YYNGEE in the germline V gene. Trimming took 3 bases from V and 4 from J; bases not matched to a gene: 13. The CDR3 DNA sequence: TGTGCCAGCAGCGACCTCGGCCTAGCGGGCTTGCCAGATACGCAGTATTTT. Its translation: CASSDLGLAGLPDTQYF.

This chain uses TRBV5-6 with TRBJ2-3; TRBD2 agrees at 10 bases. Unmatched junction bases numbered 5, after V lost 5 bases and J lost 2 bases. CDR3 length: 15 amino acids. The germline V gene has CDR1 SGHDT and CDR2 YYEEEE. For the CDR3, the DNA is TGTGCCAGCAGTTCGAGCGGGGGGGTCACAGATACGCAGTATTTT. Residues: CASSSSGGVTDTQYF.

The chain carries TRBV5-1 and TRBJ2-1; 10 nucleotides line up with TRBD1. The germline gives CDR1 SGHRS, CDR2 YFSETQ. Trimming at V came to 0 bases and at J to 6 bases, leaving 3 bases not matched to a gene. The CDR3 is made up of 15 amino acids. CDR3 sequence reads: CASSLGTGGSNEQFF. CDR3 in DNA: TGCGCCAGCAGCTTGGGGACAGGGGGAAGCAATGAGCAGTTCTTC.